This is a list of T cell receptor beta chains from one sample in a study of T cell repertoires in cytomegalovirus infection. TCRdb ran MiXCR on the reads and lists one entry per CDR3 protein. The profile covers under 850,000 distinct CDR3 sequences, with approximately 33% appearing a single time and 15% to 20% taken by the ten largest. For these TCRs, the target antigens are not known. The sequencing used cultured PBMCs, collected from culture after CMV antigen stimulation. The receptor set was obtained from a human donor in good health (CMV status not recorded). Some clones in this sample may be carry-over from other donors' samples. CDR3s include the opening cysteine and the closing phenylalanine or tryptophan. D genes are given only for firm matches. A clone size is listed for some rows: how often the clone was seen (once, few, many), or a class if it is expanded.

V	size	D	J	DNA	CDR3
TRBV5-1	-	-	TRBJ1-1	TGCGCCAGCAGCTTGACAGGCCAGGCGAACACTGAAGCTTTCTTT	CASSLTGQANTEAFF
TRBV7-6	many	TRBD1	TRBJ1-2	TGTGCCAGCAGTTTGCAGGGGGCAGACTATGGCTACACCTTC	CASSLQGADYGYTF
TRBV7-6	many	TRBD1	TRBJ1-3	TGTGCCAGCAGCTTAGCGACAGGGACCTCTGGAAACACCATATATTTT	CASSLATGTSGNTIYF
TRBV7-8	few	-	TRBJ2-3	TGTGCCAGCAGCTTAGGGCGGGCAAATACGCAGTATTTT	CASSLGRANTQYF
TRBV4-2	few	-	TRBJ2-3	TGTGCCAGCAGCCGGGAGTCCGACACAGATACGCAGTATTTT	CASSRESDTDTQYF
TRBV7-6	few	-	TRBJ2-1	TGTGCCAGCAGCGACATCGGACGGAGCTCCTACAATGAGCAGTTCTTC	CASSDIGRSSYNEQFF
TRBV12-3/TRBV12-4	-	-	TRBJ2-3	TGTGCCAGCAGTTTAAATCTGCTGGGCACAAACACAGATACGCAGTATTTT	CASSLNLLGTNTDTQYF
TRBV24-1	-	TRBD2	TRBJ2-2	TGTGCCACCAGTGATTCGGGGACTAGCGGGAGAATCGGGGAGCTGTTTTTT	CATSDSGTSGRIGELFF
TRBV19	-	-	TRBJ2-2	TGTGCCAGTAGTAGTGGGACAAAGGGACAGGAGCTGTTTTTT	CASSSGTKGQELFF
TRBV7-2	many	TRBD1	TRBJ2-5	TGTGCCAGCACCGGGACAGGGTCGGGGGAGACCCAGTACTTC	CASTGTGSGETQYF
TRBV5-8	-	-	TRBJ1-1	TGTGCCAGCAGCGGTACAAGGTCCTGGGAACCAAATGAAGCTTTCTTT	CASSGTRSWEPNEAFF
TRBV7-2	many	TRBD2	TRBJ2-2	TGTGCCAGCAGCTTAGGGGGGGGAACCGGGGAGCTGTTTTTT	CASSLGGGTGELFF
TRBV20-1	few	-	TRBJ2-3	TGCAGTGCTAGTGGCATTCAGGGAAGGAGTACAGATACGCAGTATTTT	CSASGIQGRSTDTQYF
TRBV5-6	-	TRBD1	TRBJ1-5	TGTGCCAGCAGCAAGGACAGGGGGGCGATTTATCAGCCCCAGCATTTT	CASSKDRGAIYQPQHF
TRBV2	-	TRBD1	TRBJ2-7	TGTGCCAGCATGTGGGACAGAGAATCCTACGAGCAGTACTTC	CASMWDRESYEQYF
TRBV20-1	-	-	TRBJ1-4	TGCAGTGCTAGAGAAGGAGGGGTTGGAGAAAAACTGTTTTTT	CSAREGGVGEKLFF
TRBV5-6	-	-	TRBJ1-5	TGTGCCAGCAGCACGTGGGGCAGAAGCAATCAGCCCCAGCATTTT	CASSTWGRSNQPQHF
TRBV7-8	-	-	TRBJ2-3	TGTGCCAGCAGCTTAGTGGCATTTAGAGGGTCCTCAGATACGCAGTATTTT	CASSLVAFRGSSDTQYF
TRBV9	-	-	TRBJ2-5	TGTGCCAGCAGCGTAGGGAAGGGGAGCCCGACTGGACTCCAAGAGACCCAGTACTTC	CASSVGKGSPTGLQETQYF
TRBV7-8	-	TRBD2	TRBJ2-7	TGTGCCAGCAGCTCGTGGGGGGGGGTAGGTCTCTACGAGCAGTACTTC	CASSSWGGVGLYEQYF
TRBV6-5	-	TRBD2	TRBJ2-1	TGTGCCAGCAGTTACACCGGTCTAGCGGCTTACAATGAGCAGTTCTTC	CASSYTGLAAYNEQFF
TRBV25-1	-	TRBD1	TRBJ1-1	TGTGCCAGCAGTTATACAGGGGTGGCCACTGAAGCTTTCTTT	CASSYTGVATEAFF
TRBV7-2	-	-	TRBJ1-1	TGTGCCAGCAGCCCTGGTCCCGGGGCTGAAGCTTTCTTT	CASSPGPGAEAFF
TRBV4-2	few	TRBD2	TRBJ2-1	TGTGCCAGCAGCCTTGACCTCGGGGAGGGCAATGAGCAGTTCTTC	CASSLDLGEGNEQFF
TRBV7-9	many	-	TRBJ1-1	TGTGCCAGCAGCCCTGATACGAGCACTGAAGCTTTCTTT	CASSPDTSTEAFF
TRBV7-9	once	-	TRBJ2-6	TGTGCCAGCAGCAATATCAACTCTGGGGCCAACGTCCTGACTTTC	CASSNINSGANVLTF
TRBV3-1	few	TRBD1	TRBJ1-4	TGTGCCAGCAGCCAACCCGGGACAGGGAATGAAAAACTGTTTTTT	CASSQPGTGNEKLFF
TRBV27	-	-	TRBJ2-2	TGTGCCAGCGGGGTGACCGGGACCCTTGCTTACACCGGGGAGCTGTTTTTT	CASGVTGTLAYTGELFF
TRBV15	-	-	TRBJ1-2	TGTGCCACCAGCAGAGGAGTGGATCCCGGCTACACCTTC	CATSRGVDPGYTF
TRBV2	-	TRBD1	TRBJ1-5	TGTGCCAGCAGTAGGACAGGACGTTCGGGAACCCAGCATTTT	CASSRTGRSGTQHF
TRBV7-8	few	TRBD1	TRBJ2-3	TGTGCCAGCAGCATCTTACAGGGGCTAAGCACAGATACGCAGTATTTT	CASSILQGLSTDTQYF
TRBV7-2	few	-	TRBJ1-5	TGTGCCAGCAGCTTAGCGGGGACACAGAGCAGCAATCAGCCCCAGCATTTT	CASSLAGTQSSNQPQHF
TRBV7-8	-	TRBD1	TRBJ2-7	TGTGCCACCGCCAGGGACAGGGTGGTCAACGAGCAGTACTTC	CATARDRVVNEQYF
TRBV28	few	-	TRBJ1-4	TGTGCCAGCAGTTCCAACAGGGCCAGCAGACTGTTTTTT	CASSSNRASRLFF
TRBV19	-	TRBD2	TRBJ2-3	TGTGCCAGTACGCCGGGGGGGCTTGGGAGCACAGATACGCAGTATTTT	CASTPGGLGSTDTQYF
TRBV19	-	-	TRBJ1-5	TGTGCCAGTAGGACCGACAGAAATAGCAATCAGCCCCAGCATTTT	CASRTDRNSNQPQHF
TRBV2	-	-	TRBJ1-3	TGTGCCAGCAGTCTGAACAGCTTCTCTGGAAACACCATATATTTT	CASSLNSFSGNTIYF